This is a list of T cell receptor beta chains from one sample in a study of early T cells in non-severe SARS-CoV-2 infection. Via MiXCR, TCRdb re-called the 5' RACE reads, giving one row per CDR3 protein. The sample holds 70,000 to 95,000 distinct CDR3 sequences, over 12% seen once. The sequenced material came from whole blood. Receptor source: an adult who was a healthcare worker with PCR-confirmed SARS-CoV-2 infection or an uninfected control (not recorded which). Each CDR3 is given with its conserved first and last residue. Each record gives: V gene, J gene, D gene, clone size, CDR3 DNA, CDR3 protein. The D gene is left open where the match is weak. A row's size may be missing; if present it is once, few, many or a size class.

TRBV12-3/TRBV12-4,TRBJ2-1,.,.,TGTGCCAGCAGTTTAGGCGTCAGGAGCTCCTACAATGAGCAGTTCTTC,CASSLGVRSSYNEQFF
TRBV5-1,TRBJ2-1,.,.,TGCGCCAGCAGCTTGGGTTCCAGCGGCGATGAGCAGTTCTTC,CASSLGSSGDEQFF
TRBV6-6,TRBJ1-5,.,few,TGTGCCAGCAGGATCCACCCGACAGCCGGTCAGCCCCAGCATTTT,CASRIHPTAGQPQHF
TRBV5-1,TRBJ2-3,.,few,TGCGCCAGCAGCTTGAGTGTCAGGAATACAGATACGCAGTATTTT,CASSLSVRNTDTQYF
TRBV19,TRBJ1-2,.,few,TGTGCCAGTAGAGGGCCCGGGGTCAATGGCTACACCTTC,CASRGPGVNGYTF
TRBV7-2,TRBJ2-2,.,few,TGTGCCAGCAGCCGGACGGACACCGGGGAGCTGTTTTTT,CASSRTDTGELFF
TRBV6-1,TRBJ2-1,TRBD2,.,TGTGCCAGCATCTCAGGACTAGAGTCGGAGCAGTTCTTC,CASISGLESEQFF
TRBV2,TRBJ1-5,.,few,TGTGCCAGCAGGGACCCTTATGCGCCCCAGCATTTT,CASRDPYAPQHF
TRBV20-1,TRBJ1-2,.,.,TGCAGTGCTAGGCTCGGGGGGCTTAAGGGCTACACCTTC,CSARLGGLKGYTF
TRBV11-2,TRBJ2-3,.,many,TGTGCCAGCAGCCTGCTGCTGACCGGGGATACGCAGTATTTT,CASSLLLTGDTQYF
TRBV5-1,TRBJ2-5,.,few,TGCGCCAGCAGCTTCGGGGTTTATCAAGAGACCCAGTACTTC,CASSFGVYQETQYF
TRBV7-2,TRBJ1-2,.,.,TGTGCCAGCAGCCACCCGCGGGGCAGAGCTTGGGGGACCGGCTACACCTTC,CASSHPRGRAWGTGYTF
TRBV6-6,TRBJ2-6,TRBD1,many,TGTGCCAGCAACGACCGGGACAGGGGGCCTGGGGCCAACGTCCTGACTTTC,CASNDRDRGPGANVLTF
TRBV3-1,TRBJ2-5,.,many,TGTGCCAGCAGCCAAGGACAGGCCCAAGAGACCCAGTACTTC,CASSQGQAQETQYF
TRBV24-1,TRBJ2-2,.,.,TGTGCCACCAGTGATTTGCAACCCACCGGGGAGCTGTTTTTT,CATSDLQPTGELFF
TRBV20-1,TRBJ1-5,TRBD1,.,TGCAGTGCTAGCAAACAGGGGGGGCAGCCCCAGCATTTT,CSASKQGGQPQHF
TRBV6-2/TRBV6-3,TRBJ1-1,.,.,TGTGCCAGCAGTATCGCCTGGAACACTGAAGCTTTCTTT,CASSIAWNTEAFF
TRBV28,TRBJ2-6,.,.,TGTGCCAGCAGTCCGTGGAACAGCTTCTCTGGGGCCAACGTCCTGACTTTC,CASSPWNSFSGANVLTF
TRBV11-2,TRBJ1-1,.,many,TGTGCCAGCACCAGGGAAGGTGAAGCTTTCTTT,CASTREGEAFF
TRBV12-3/TRBV12-4,TRBJ2-1,.,.,TGTGCCAGCAGGGGCCTGAGGGGCTCCTACAATGAGCAGTTCTTC,CASRGLRGSYNEQFF
TRBV11-2,TRBJ2-5,TRBD2,few,TGTGCCAGCAGCTCGCTCAAAACTAGCGGGTCCCAAGAGACCCAGTACTTC,CASSSLKTSGSQETQYF
TRBV7-2,TRBJ2-3,TRBD2,.,TGTGCCAGCAGCTCCGGACTAGCGATTAGCACAGATACGCAGTATTTT,CASSSGLAISTDTQYF
TRBV9,TRBJ2-3,TRBD2,few,TGTGCCAGCAGCGTAGGGGCGGGGGGCACAGATACGCAGTATTTT,CASSVGAGGTDTQYF
TRBV6-6,TRBJ2-5,TRBD2,.,TGTGCCAGCAGTAAATCTAGCGGGGGGCGTGAGACCCAGTACTTC,CASSKSSGGRETQYF
TRBV9,TRBJ2-2,.,few,TGTGCCAGCAGCGTAACGGGACGTAACACCGGGGAGCTGTTTTTT,CASSVTGRNTGELFF
TRBV11-2,TRBJ1-2,.,many,TGTGCCAGCAGCTTAGATTTGGAGAATGGCTACACCTTC,CASSLDLENGYTF
TRBV30,TRBJ1-6,.,few,TGTGCCTGGAATAGTAATTCACCCCTCCACTTT,CAWNSNSPLHF
TRBV2,TRBJ2-5,TRBD2,.,TGTGCCAGCAGTGCACGATTCGGGGGGGGATCCCAAGAGACCCAGTACTTC,CASSARFGGGSQETQYF
TRBV12-3/TRBV12-4,TRBJ1-6,.,many,TGTGCCAGCTCGCACTGGGGGAGCTCCTATAATTCACCCCTCCACTTT,CASSHWGSSYNSPLHF
TRBV20-1,TRBJ2-5,.,.,TGCAGTACAGGGCTCAGATTATACCAAGAGACCCAGTACTTC,CSTGLRLYQETQYF
TRBV29-1,TRBJ1-2,.,few,TGCAGCGTTCTAAGCGTTAACTATGGCTACACCTTC,CSVLSVNYGYTF
TRBV7-8,TRBJ2-1,TRBD2,.,TGTGCCAGCAGCCGTCCGAAAACTAGCGGGGGATCGAACAATGAGCAGTTCTTC,CASSRPKTSGGSNNEQFF
TRBV24-1,TRBJ2-4,.,.,TGTGCCCCGCAGGAATCGCCTATCGACATTCAGTACTTC,CAPQESPIDIQYF
TRBV29-1,TRBJ1-2,TRBD1,many,TGCAGCGTTGCGGATGCGGGACAGTTCCATGGCTACACCTTC,CSVADAGQFHGYTF
TRBV29-1,TRBJ1-1,TRBD1,few,TGCAGCGTTAGCGACAGGGCCACTGAAGCTTTCTTT,CSVSDRATEAFF
TRBV6-2/TRBV6-3,TRBJ1-1,TRBD1,.,TGTGCCAGCAGTTACTCGAAGTCAACAGGGGCCGGCGTGGCTTTCTTT,CASSYSKSTGAGVAFF
TRBV5-1,TRBJ2-3,.,.,TGCGCCAGCAGCCCCTCCAGGGCAGATACGCAGTATTTT,CASSPSRADTQYF
TRBV5-4,TRBJ2-1,.,.,TGTGCCAGCAGCTCACGGGACTCTCCCCGGGAGCAGTTCTTC,CASSSRDSPREQFF
TRBV29-1,TRBJ2-3,.,few,TGCAGACCTCCGGGGAACGATACGCAGTATTTT,CRPPGNDTQYF
TRBV6-6,TRBJ1-5,.,many,TGTGCCAGCAGTTATATGACGGAGAATCAGCCCCAGCATTTT,CASSYMTENQPQHF
TRBV18,TRBJ2-2,.,many,TGTGCCAGCTCAATGGGACAGAACACCGGGGAGCTGTTTTTT,CASSMGQNTGELFF
TRBV7-9,TRBJ2-3,.,few,TGTGCCAGCAGCTTAGCCGGGCCGACAGATACGCAGTATTTT,CASSLAGPTDTQYF
TRBV20-1,TRBJ1-2,TRBD1,many,TGCAGTGCTAGCTCGGTCCCTGACAGGGACCTTCTCTATGGCTACACCTTC,CSASSVPDRDLLYGYTF
TRBV2,TRBJ2-3,.,.,TGTGCCAGCACCCGCCTCGGGGGAGATACGCAGTATTTT,CASTRLGGDTQYF
TRBV12-3/TRBV12-4,TRBJ1-4,.,many,TGTGCCAGCAGCTCCCGGGGCAGGGAGAAACTGTTTTTT,CASSSRGREKLFF
TRBV2,TRBJ1-5,TRBD1,.,TGTGCCAGCAGGACAGGGCGGGAGCAGCCCCAGCATTTT,CASRTGREQPQHF
TRBV25-1,TRBJ1-3,.,.,TGTGCCAGCAGTGAATCCCCGGGGGCGACTGGAAACACCATATATTTT,CASSESPGATGNTIYF
TRBV13,TRBJ2-3,TRBD2,few,TGTGCCAGCAGCCCCAAGTTTAGCGGGGGCCGCGGGGATACGCAGTATTTT,CASSPKFSGGRGDTQYF
TRBV6-6,TRBJ1-1,TRBD1,.,TGTGCCAGCCGGGACAGGTCGAACACTGAAGCTTTCTTT,CASRDRSNTEAFF
TRBV6-6,TRBJ2-3,.,.,TGTGCCAGCAGTCACGGACAGACAAATCAGCCCCAGTATTTT,CASSHGQTNQPQYF
TRBV6-5,TRBJ2-1,TRBD1,.,TGTGCCAGCAGTTACGAGACAGGGAAGCGGGAGCAGTTCTTC,CASSYETGKREQFF